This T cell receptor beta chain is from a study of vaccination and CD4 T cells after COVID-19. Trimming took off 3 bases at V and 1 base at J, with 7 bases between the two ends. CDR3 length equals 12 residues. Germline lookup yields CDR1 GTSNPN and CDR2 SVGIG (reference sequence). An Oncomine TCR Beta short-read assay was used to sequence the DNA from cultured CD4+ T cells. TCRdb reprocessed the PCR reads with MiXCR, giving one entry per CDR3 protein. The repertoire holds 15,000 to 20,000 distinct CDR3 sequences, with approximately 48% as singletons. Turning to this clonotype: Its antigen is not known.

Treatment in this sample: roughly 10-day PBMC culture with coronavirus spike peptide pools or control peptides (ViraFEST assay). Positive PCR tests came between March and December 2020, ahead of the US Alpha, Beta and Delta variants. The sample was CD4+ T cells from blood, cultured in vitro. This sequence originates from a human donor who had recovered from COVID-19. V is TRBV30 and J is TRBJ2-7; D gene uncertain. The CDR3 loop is CAWSKGSYEQYF. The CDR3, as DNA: TGTGCCTGGAGCAAAGGGTCCTACGAGCAGTACTTC.